This is a list of T cell receptor beta chains from one sample in a study of identical twins. TCRdb reprocessed the 5' RACE reads via MiXCR and lists one record per CDR3 protein. This sample has around 570,000 distinct CDR3 sequences; around 9.6% occur once, and the top ten carry more than 2.5%. The same sample was also used in a study of yellow fever vaccine responses in identical twins.

Input material: PBMCs. The origin of the receptors is a woman aged 18-29 years in good health. Each CDR3 is given with its conserved first and last residue. A D gene is named only where the DNA matches it firmly. Some rows mark clone size as missing; the rest say once, few, many or name a class of expanded clone.

TRBD2	TRBV5-6	TRBJ2-1	.	CASSLVAGGVYNEQFF	TGTGCCAGCAGCTTGGTGGCGGGGGGCGTCTACAATGAGCAGTTCTTC
TRBD2	TRBV4-3	TRBJ2-1	many	CASSQLAGEYNEQFF	TGCGCCAGCAGCCAACTAGCGGGAGAGTACAATGAGCAGTTCTTC
.	TRBV3-1	TRBJ2-7	few	CASSQFHLSMSGVGYEQYF	TGTGCCAGCAGCCAATTTCATTTATCTATGTCAGGGGTCGGCTACGAGCAGTACTTC
.	TRBV28	TRBJ2-7	many	CASSLSLSYEQYF	TGTGCCAGCAGTTTATCATTGTCCTACGAGCAGTACTTC
.	TRBV29-1	TRBJ2-3	few	CSVADRSGTDTQYF	TGCAGCGTTGCCGACAGGTCCGGCACCGATACGCAGTATTTT
.	TRBV2	TRBJ1-1	.	CASSEGLWAFF	TGTGCCAGCAGTGAGGGGTTATGGGCTTTCTTT
TRBD1	TRBV4-3	TRBJ2-5	.	CASSDRGFQETQYF	TGCGCCAGCAGTGACAGGGGCTTCCAAGAGACCCAGTACTTC
.	TRBV12-3/TRBV12-4	TRBJ2-7	.	CASSLGGGQYF	TGTGCCAGCAGTTTAGGGGGTGGGCAGTACTTC
.	TRBV6-1	TRBJ2-1	few	CASSEYSQFPEQFF	TGTGCCAGCAGTGAGTACTCTCAGTTCCCTGAGCAGTTCTTC
TRBD2	TRBV29-1	TRBJ2-7	.	CSVEGLLAGVSYEQYF	TGCAGCGTTGAAGGGTTGTTAGCGGGAGTGTCCTACGAGCAGTACTTC
.	TRBV11-2	TRBJ2-7	many	CASSLGVMREQYF	TGTGCCAGCAGCTTAGGGGTGATGCGCGAGCAGTACTTC
TRBD2	TRBV20-1	TRBJ2-7	many	CSARDILARSYEQYF	TGCAGTGCTAGAGATATACTAGCGAGGTCTTACGAGCAGTACTTC
.	TRBV29-1	TRBJ2-5	.	CSVDLAIGETQYF	TGCAGCGTTGATCTAGCGATCGGAGAGACCCAGTACTTC
TRBD2	TRBV20-1	TRBJ2-2	few	CSATSPGLNTGELFF	TGCAGTGCTACATCCCCGGGACTAAACACCGGGGAGCTGTTTTTT
.	TRBV29-1	TRBJ2-7	few	CSVSKSPYEQYF	TGCAGCGTCTCGAAGTCCCCCTACGAGCAGTACTTC
.	TRBV20-1	TRBJ2-7	few	CSALGDGTYEQYF	TGCAGTGCCCTGGGGGACGGGACCTACGAGCAGTACTTC
.	TRBV3-1	TRBJ2-7	.	CASSHSRGYEQYF	TGTGCCAGCAGCCACTCTCGGGGCTACGAGCAGTACTTC
TRBD1	TRBV15	TRBJ1-5	.	CATSPGQGSNQPQHF	TGTGCCACCAGCCCAGGACAGGGCAGCAATCAGCCCCAGCATTTT
TRBD2	TRBV5-1	TRBJ2-7	.	CASSLDPGLVDYEQYF	TGCGCCAGCAGCTTGGACCCGGGACTAGTGGACTACGAGCAGTACTTC
.	TRBV10-3	TRBJ2-2	many	CAISESRGPNTGELFF	TGTGCCATCAGTGAGTCTCGGGGCCCGAACACCGGGGAGCTGTTTTTT
TRBD1	TRBV6-5	TRBJ2-5	.	CASSFSRDRGSTQYF	TGTGCCAGCAGTTTCAGCCGGGACAGGGGATCGACCCAGTACTTC
.	TRBV9	TRBJ2-7	many	CASSAYGASDEQYF	TGTGCCAGCAGCGCATACGGCGCCTCCGACGAGCAGTACTTC